This T cell receptor (beta chain) was identified in a study of cytomegalovirus exposure and HLA in healthy donors. Findings and caveats of the study: Altogether, more than 150 TCR beta chains were recorded as cytomegalovirus-associated. Later analysis identified around 15,000 TCR beta sequences associated with HLA alleles, using a false discovery rate threshold of 0.05.

CDR3 length: 16 amino acids. PCR used 60 Vbeta primers and 13 Jbeta primers. Produced via immunoSEQ multiplex PCR; TCRdb's table is partial and in-frame only. This sample has 85,000 to 95,000 clones, with about 63% found just once. In nominal health when sampled, donors likely had unrecorded immune exposures nonetheless. With regard to this clone: Its antigen is unidentified.

This chain joins TRBV1 and TRBJ1-2; whether TRBD1, the table's D call, matches the DNA was not checked. TRBV1 is deemed a pseudogene. The sample comprised PBMCs. The receptor comes from a woman in her 30s in good health and CMV-seronegative. The CDR3 DNA is TGCACCAGCAGCCACCTACCGGACAGGGACAGGTATGGCTACACCTTC. Translating gives CTSSHLPDRDRYGYTF.